This entry concerns a single TCR beta chain. Its target is not known. The data were taken from a study of PD-1 blockade in classical Hodgkin lymphoma. Overall study results and limits: Those starting nivolumab under 1 year post-ASCT were excluded. CD4+ but not CD8+ TCR diversity rose significantly by C4D1. When set against healthy donors, newly diagnosed patients were reported to show lower baseline TCR diversity.

Profiled with immunoSEQ multiplex PCR; TCRdb holds only in-frame clones, not every one. The sample lists fewer than 30,000 clones; less than 80% were seen once. The CDR3 is made up of 17 amino acids. V was pared by 3 bases and J by 0 bases, with 14 bases between. In germline, CDR1 is SEHNR, CDR2 FQNEAQ (reference sequence). Time point noted: cycle 4 day 1 (C4D1), after 5 to 7 weeks of nivolumab. Autologous stem cell transplantation was followed by relapse in every patient, and brentuximab vedotin exposure varied. CD4+ T cells were purified from thawed PBMCs by negative selection. Patients' outcomes at their best amounted to complete response, partial response or progressive disease.

The sequence derives from a human donor with classical Hodgkin lymphoma. Sequences were derived from CD4+ T cells from blood, sampled before the fourth cycle of nivolumab. This chain joins TRBV7-9 and TRBJ1-4; the D gene is possibly TRBD1 (5 bases). The CDR3: CASSFGGGEATNEKLFF. Written as DNA, the CDR3 is TGTGCCAGCAGCTTCGGCGGGGGAGAGGCAACTAATGAAAAACTGTTTTTT.